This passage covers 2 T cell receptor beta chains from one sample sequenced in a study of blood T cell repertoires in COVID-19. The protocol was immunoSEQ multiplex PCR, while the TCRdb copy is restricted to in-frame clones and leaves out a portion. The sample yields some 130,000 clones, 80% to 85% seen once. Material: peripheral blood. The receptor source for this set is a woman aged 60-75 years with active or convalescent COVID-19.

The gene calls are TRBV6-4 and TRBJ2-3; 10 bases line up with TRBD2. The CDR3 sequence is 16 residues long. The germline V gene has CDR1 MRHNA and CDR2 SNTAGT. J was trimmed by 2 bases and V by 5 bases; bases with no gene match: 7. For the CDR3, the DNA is TGTGCCAGCAGTCCAACTAGCGGGACACCCACAGATACGCAGTATTTT. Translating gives CASSPTSGTPTDTQYF.

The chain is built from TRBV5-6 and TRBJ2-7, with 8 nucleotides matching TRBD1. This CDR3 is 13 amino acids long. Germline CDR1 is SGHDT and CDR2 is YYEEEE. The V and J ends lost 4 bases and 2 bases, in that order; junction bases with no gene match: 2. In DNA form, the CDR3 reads TGTGCCAGCAGCGGGGACAGGCCCTACGAGCAGTACGTC. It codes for CASSGDRPYEQYV.